This is a list of T cell receptor beta chains from one sample in a study of PD-L1 blockade in urothelial cancer. Clones were sequenced by immunoSEQ multiplex PCR, and TCRdb holds only the in-frame ones, with some missing. The sample carries approximately 36,000 clones, roughly 80% recorded once. Sample: PBMCs, taken around atezolizumab (anti-PD-L1) treatment. The receptors were sampled from a man in his forties with urothelial cancer. The CDR3 runs from the conserved cysteine through the conserved F or W.

j_gene: TRBJ2-1; v_gene: TRBV7-9; CDR3aa: CASSPGQRVSYNEQFF
j_gene: TRBJ2-1; v_gene: TRBV7-3; CDR3aa: CASSLAGGNNEQFF
j_gene: TRBJ1-2; v_gene: TRBV2; CDR3aa: CASKSGSYGYTF
j_gene: TRBJ2-7; v_gene: TRBV30; CDR3aa: CAWSVGTGGDEQYF
j_gene: TRBJ2-3; v_gene: TRBV28; CDR3aa: CASSSPQGGGLPSDTQYF
j_gene: TRBJ1-3; v_gene: TRBV2; CDR3aa: CASSVQGISGNTIYF
j_gene: TRBJ2-3; v_gene: TRBV2; CDR3aa: CASSGQGGSTDTQYF
j_gene: TRBJ2-7; v_gene: TRBV19; CDR3aa: CASRSRTGEMVQYF
j_gene: TRBJ1-1; v_gene: TRBV6-5; CDR3aa: CASSEDRVNTEAFF
j_gene: TRBJ1-2; v_gene: TRBV28; CDR3aa: CASSVALGQPLDTF
j_gene: TRBJ1-5; v_gene: TRBV28; CDR3aa: CASSLGGAQPQHF
j_gene: TRBJ1-2; v_gene: TRBV19; CDR3aa: CASTETGMGYGYTF
j_gene: TRBJ2-7; v_gene: TRBV7-8; CDR3aa: CASSPGRGRAYEQYF
j_gene: TRBJ2-1; v_gene: TRBV5-1; CDR3aa: CASSLVRGADVDEQFF
j_gene: TRBJ2-1; v_gene: TRBV29-1; CDR3aa: CSASSGNSYNEQFF
j_gene: TRBJ2-6; v_gene: TRBV21-1; CDR3aa: CASSNGGGPSSGANVLTF
j_gene: TRBJ2-4; v_gene: TRBV7-8; CDR3aa: CASSGDRNIQYF
j_gene: TRBJ1-1; v_gene: TRBV5-6; CDR3aa: CASSSAPNAEAFF
j_gene: TRBJ2-5; v_gene: TRBV18; CDR3aa: CASCLWDTCQETQYF
j_gene: TRBJ1-3; v_gene: TRBV29-1; CDR3aa: CSISLSSGNTIYF
j_gene: TRBJ2-1; v_gene: TRBV5-1; CDR3aa: CASCGTSGAYNEQFF
j_gene: TRBJ1-1; v_gene: TRBV11-3; CDR3aa: CASSHLGGQRNTEAFF
j_gene: TRBJ2-1; v_gene: TRBV15; CDR3aa: CATSRGTRANEQFF
j_gene: TRBJ1-4; v_gene: TRBV5-1; CDR3aa: CASSLGQGEEKLFF
j_gene: TRBJ2-1; v_gene: TRBV28; CDR3aa: CASSFGVSGRNPYNEQFF
j_gene: TRBJ2-3; v_gene: TRBV5-1; CDR3aa: CASSLRINLESTDTQYF
j_gene: TRBJ1-1; v_gene: TRBV30; CDR3aa: CAWADSSRNTEAFF
j_gene: TRBJ2-2; v_gene: TRBV6-5; CDR3aa: CASSYWTPNAGELFF
j_gene: TRBJ2-3; v_gene: TRBV19; CDR3aa: CASSIAGAGADTQYF
j_gene: TRBJ1-2; v_gene: TRBV19; CDR3aa: CASKVRGADSYTF
j_gene: TRBJ2-3; v_gene: TRBV7-8; CDR3aa: CASSPLAASTDTQYF
j_gene: TRBJ1-5; v_gene: TRBV28; CDR3aa: CATWRTVANQPQHF
j_gene: TRBJ1-3; v_gene: TRBV5-4; CDR3aa: CASSRDRGLSSGNTIYF
j_gene: TRBJ1-5; v_gene: TRBV10-3; CDR3aa: CAISGGGNQPQHF
j_gene: TRBJ2-7; v_gene: TRBV9; CDR3aa: CASSLDSYEQYF